In its sample, the clone carrying this TCR beta chain was seen many times. Its antigen is still unknown. From 300 to 450 ng of RNA, a library with molecular barcoded alpha/delta and beta/gamma adaptors was made. TCRdb reprocessed the reads via MiXCR and lists one record per CDR3 protein. The table includes 35,000 to 40,000 distinct CDR3 sequences, approximately 15% detected once. Germline loops: CDR1 DFQATT, CDR2 SNEGSKA (reference sequence). The length of the CDR3 is 14 residues. Trimming took off 3 bases at V and 3 bases at J, with 12 bases between the two ends. The data stem from a study of read filtering for tumor transcriptome and immune sequencing. Study-level points and caveats: Sorted CD138-negative bone marrow cells were not purified T cells.

This clonotype was sampled from a donor at least 40 years old with multiple myeloma. Sequencing input: a population of CD138-negative cells sorted from bone marrow. V usage is TRBV20-1 and J usage is TRBJ2-1, with D perhaps given as TRBD1 or TRBD2 (5 bases each). For the CDR3, the DNA is TGCAGTGCTAGCGGGACGCACCTCTACAATGAGCAGTTCTTC. This gives the protein CSASGTHLYNEQFF.